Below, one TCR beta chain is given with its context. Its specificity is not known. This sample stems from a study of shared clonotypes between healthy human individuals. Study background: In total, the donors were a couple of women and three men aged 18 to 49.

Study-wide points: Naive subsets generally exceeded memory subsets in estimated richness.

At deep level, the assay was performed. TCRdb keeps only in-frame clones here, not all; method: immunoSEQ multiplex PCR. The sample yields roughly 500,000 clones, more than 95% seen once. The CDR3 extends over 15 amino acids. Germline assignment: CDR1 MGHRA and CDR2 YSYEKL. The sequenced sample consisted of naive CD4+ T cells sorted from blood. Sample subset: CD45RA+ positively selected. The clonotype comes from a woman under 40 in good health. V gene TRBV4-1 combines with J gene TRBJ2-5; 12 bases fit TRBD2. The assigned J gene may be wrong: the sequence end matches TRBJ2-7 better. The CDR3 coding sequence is TGCGCCAGCAGCCATCGGACTAGCGGGATCTACGAGCAGTACTTC. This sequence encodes CASSHRTSGIYEQYF.